Listed below are T cell receptor beta chains from one sample, sequenced in a study of T cells in Graves' hyperthyroidism and ophthalmopathy. From the multiplex PCR reads, TCRdb called clonotypes with MiXCR, one entry per CDR3 protein. The table lists hundreds of thousands of distinct CDR3 sequences, roughly 50% of them singletons. Sequenced material: peripheral blood or thyroid tissue (not recorded which). The source is a woman aged 18-35 years with Graves' hyperthyroidism. The CDR3 runs from the conserved cysteine through the conserved F or W.

V: TRBV7-9; J: TRBJ1-5; CDR3: CASSLHGGNQPQHF
V: TRBV20-1; J: TRBJ2-7; CDR3: CSAYTGGYEQYF
V: TRBV11-1; J: TRBJ1-6; CDR3: CASSFRANNSPLHF
V: TRBV7-2; J: TRBJ1-1; CDR3: CASSIGLRNTEAFF
V: TRBV9; J: TRBJ1-3; CDR3: CASSVEGAFGNTIYF
V: TRBV10-3; J: TRBJ1-4; CDR3: CAISERQGTTNEKLFF
V: TRBV27; J: TRBJ1-2; CDR3: CASSYDRGRGYTF
V: TRBV15; J: TRBJ2-7; CDR3: CATSRDRVGDEQYF
V: TRBV10-3; J: TRBJ2-5; CDR3: CASSSHFPQETQYF
V: TRBV7-2; J: TRBJ2-5; CDR3: CASSQKVRSETQYF
V: TRBV10-2; J: TRBJ2-5; CDR3: CASSAQSRETQYF
V: TRBV7-8; J: TRBJ2-7; CDR3: CASSLVAGSSSYEQYF
V: TRBV7-3; J: TRBJ2-2; CDR3: CASSLTRASEGTGELFF
V: TRBV5-1; J: TRBJ2-7; CDR3: CASSPEEVVYEQYF
V: TRBV15; J: TRBJ2-6; CDR3: CATSRQGRSGANVLTF
V: TRBV10-3; J: TRBJ1-1; CDR3: CAISLVGDRGLTEAFF
V: TRBV20-1; J: TRBJ2-7; CDR3: CSAPSRRGNEQYF
V: TRBV9; J: TRBJ1-6; CDR3: CASGQGGDNSPLHF
V: TRBV2; J: TRBJ1-5; CDR3: CASSYDGDVNQPQHF
V: TRBV2; J: TRBJ1-4; CDR3: CSAMTGGFEKLFF
V: TRBV12-3/TRBV12-4; J: TRBJ1-4; CDR3: CASSTDRSVNEKLFF
V: TRBV20-1; J: TRBJ2-5; CDR3: CSARGTGRPPQETQYF
V: TRBV9; J: TRBJ1-4; CDR3: CASSATGTLNEKLFF